These 15 T cell receptor beta chains share one sample of origin, sequenced in a study of T-cell memory formation after mild COVID-19. MiXCR was run by TCRdb on the 5' RACE reads, yielding one entry per CDR3 protein. Here the sample spans about 82,000 distinct CDR3 sequences, roughly 15% being singletons. The sequencing sample was made of PBMCs or a T cell subset sorted from them (not recorded which). The receptors here all came from a man younger than 35 who had mild COVID-19 (a few samples of this study predate the infection). Cell type and time point are not known.

The chain uses TRBV12-3 or TRBV12-4 and TRBJ2-3; 7 bases are a match to TRBD1. This CDR3 has 11 residues. V dropped 3 bases and J dropped 12; count of bases not matched to a gene: 3. The CDR3 nucleotides are TGTGCCAGCAGTTTGGGGACAGTCCAGTATTTT. Protein product: CASSLGTVQYF.

This clonotype was observed many times. The chain couples TRBV6-2 or TRBV6-3 to TRBJ2-3, with D possibly matching TRBD2 (6 bases). CDR3 size: 12 residues. V was pared by 8 bases and J by 4 bases, with 10 bases between. CDR1 and CDR2 from the germline V gene are MNHEY and SVGEGT. The CDR3 protein is CASSPGADTQYF. In DNA, the CDR3 is TGTGCCAGCTCCCCGGGAGCAGATACGCAGTATTTT.

This clonotype has a handful of counts. This rearrangement joins TRBV5-5 to TRBJ2-7; D unclear. Deletions cut 5 bases from V and 2 bases from J, with 17 bases between. The germline V gene has CDR1 SGHKS and CDR2 YYEKEE (reference sequence). The CDR3 extends over 15 amino acids. The CDR3 region is CASRGFGRTPYEQYF. In DNA form, the CDR3 reads TGTGCCAGCAGAGGGTTTGGCCGGACCCCCTACGAGCAGTACTTC. The complete variable domain, with remaining parts taken from reference TRBV5-5 and TRBJ2-7, reads DAGVTQSPTHLIKTRGQQVTLRCSPISGHKSVSWYQQVLGQGPQFIFQYYEKEERGRGNFPDRFSARQFPNYSSELNVNALLLGDSALYLCASRGFGRTPYEQYFGPGTRLTVT.

The chain has TRBV20-1 and TRBJ1-5; D not resolved. Per the germline V gene, CDR1 is DFQATT and CDR2 is SNEGSKA (reference sequence). V was cut by 6 bases and J by 4 bases, with 10 bases left in between. This CDR3 is built from 12 residues. In nucleotides, the CDR3 is TGCAGTGCCCCGGGATCTAATCAGCCCCAGCATTTT. The encoded protein is CSAPGSNQPQHF.

V and J are TRBV29-1 and TRBJ1-3, with D unresolved. The CDR3 is 13 residues long. The germline CDR1 and CDR2 sequences are SQVTM and ANQGSEA. V was clipped by 4 bases and J by 0 bases, with 7 bases between them. The CDR3: CSVARGSGNTIYF. In DNA, the CDR3 is TGCAGCGTTGCCAGAGGCTCTGGAAACACCATATATTTT.

The chain carries TRBV7-2 and TRBJ2-7; perhaps D is TRBD1 or TRBD2 (5 bases each). The CDR3 is 13 residues long. With 4 bases removed from V and 4 bases from J, the gap between germline ends came to 11 bases. Germline V gene sequence: CDR1 SGHTA, CDR2 FQGNSA. The CDR3 here is CASSWDEQYEQYF. In nucleotides, the CDR3 is TGTGCCAGCAGCTGGGACGAGCAATACGAGCAGTACTTC.

In this sample, this clonotype turned up many times. The gene calls are TRBV6-1 and TRBJ2-6; no clear D. V was trimmed by 1 base and J by 0 bases, leaving 4 bases between them. The CDR3 covers 15 residues. Germline lookup yields CDR1 MNHNS and CDR2 SASEGT. The CDR3 loop reads CASSEGGSGANVLTF. CDR3 nucleotide sequence: TGTGCCAGCAGTGAAGGGGGCTCTGGGGCCAACGTCCTGACTTTC.

The genes are TRBV7-9 and TRBJ1-4; D uncertain. Germline lookup yields CDR1 SEHNR and CDR2 FQNEAQ (reference sequence). Trimming took off 8 bases at V and 8 bases at J, with 12 bases between the two ends. The CDR3 has 12 amino acids. Here the CDR3 reads CASGDPWEKLFF. The CDR3 nucleotides read TGTGCCAGCGGGGATCCCTGGGAAAAACTGTTTTTT.

This sequence joins TRBV14 and TRBJ2-7; unclear D gene. CDR3 length: 12 residues. Per the germline V gene, CDR1 is SGHDN and CDR2 is FVKESK. V was cut by 1 base and J by 1 base, with 2 bases left in between. The chain's CDR3 is CASSQGSYEQYV. CDR3 bases: TGTGCCAGCAGCCAAGGGTCCTACGAGCAGTACGTC.

Many counts were recorded for this clonotype. This chain connects TRBV10-3 to TRBJ2-2; TRBD1 might be the D (5 bases). V shed 4 bases and J shed 3 bases, with 18 bases lying between them. This CDR3 is built from 17 residues. The germline CDR1 and CDR2 sequences are ENHRY and SYGVKD. The DNA for the CDR3 is TGTGCCATCAGTGGAACGATGGGGCACGGATACACCGGGGAGCTGTTTTTT. Its protein is CAISGTMGHGYTGELFF.

The chain recombines TRBV6-2 or TRBV6-3 with TRBJ2-3; D not certain. From germline, CDR1 is MNHEY and CDR2 SVGEGT. V was clipped by 0 bases and J by 5 bases, with 12 bases between them. CDR3 size: 15 residues. CDR3 in amino acids: CASSYSPSAGDTQYF. Here the CDR3 DNA reads TGTGCCAGCAGTTACTCCCCCTCGGCTGGAGATACGCAGTATTTT.

This clonotype was seen more than once but under ten times. This chain uses TRBV9 with TRBJ2-2; tentatively, D is TRBD2 (5 bases). Germline V gene sequence: CDR1 SGDLS, CDR2 YYNGEE. V was shortened by 0 bases and J by 1 base, with 10 bases between the two germline ends. CDR3 length: 16 residues. The CDR3: CASSVESRGNTGELFF. The CDR3 nucleotides read TGTGCCAGCAGCGTAGAATCCCGGGGGAACACCGGGGAGCTGTTTTTT. The full variable domain, with the rest looked up from reference TRBV9 and TRBJ2-2, is DSGVTQTPKHLITATGQRVTLRCSPRSGDLSVYWYQQSLDQGLQFLIQYYNGEERAKGNILERFSAQQFPDLHSELNLSSLELGDSALYFCASSVESRGNTGELFFGEGSRLTVL.

The rearrangement links TRBV6-2 or TRBV6-3 to TRBJ1-5; no firm D call. The germline gives CDR1 MNHEY, CDR2 SVGEGT. The length of the CDR3 is 14 residues. V was shortened by 6 bases and J by 2 bases, with 11 bases between the two germline ends. The CDR3, as DNA: TGTGCCAGCAGAGGATTGGTCGGCAATCAGCCCCAGCATTTT. This gives the protein CASRGLVGNQPQHF.

This chain joins TRBV7-9 and TRBJ1-1, with D uncertain. The CDR3 totals 18 residues. Germline CDR1 is SEHNR and CDR2 is FQNEAQ (reference sequence). The V end lost 0 bases, the J end lost 7 bases, and 24 bases lay between the germline ends. As DNA, the CDR3 is TGTGCCAGCAGCTTAGCGGCCGTCCCCCGCGGAGGGCTCAATGAAGCTTTCTTT. Amino acid sequence: CASSLAAVPRGGLNEAFF.

This clonotype was recorded a few times. V usage is TRBV7-2 and J usage is TRBJ1-1, with D tentatively TRBD1 (6 bases). Trimming shortened V by 2 bases and J by 2 bases, and 12 bases separated the two germline ends. The CDR3 has 15 residues. Germline V gene sequence: CDR1 SGHTA, CDR2 FQGNSA. The CDR3 loop reads CASSLRGGDNTEAFF. CDR3 DNA: TGTGCCAGCAGCTTAAGAGGGGGGGACAACACTGAAGCTTTCTTT.